This TCR beta chain was captured by sequencing in a study of radiotherapy plus CTLA-4 blockade in lung cancer (dated by TCRdb to the late 2010s). Background on the whole study: Among the enrolled patients, about 19% had an objective response, and roughly 30% reached disease control. The full study reports these points: TCR clones derived from tumors expanded in peripheral blood after treatment with radiotherapy and ipilimumab. The strongest predictors of response were reported to be early dynamic shifts in blood T cell clones along with a rise in serum interferon-beta following radiation.

A note on this clone: This clone's antigen is unknown. No much larger clone is present one base from it, and per-base qualities are unavailable.

The study evaluated CTLA-4 blockade (ipilimumab) given together with focal radiation therapy in patients who had chemo-refractory metastatic non-small-cell lung cancer. Based on the germline V gene, the CDR1 and CDR2 sequences are LGHNT and FRNRAP. The CDR3, cysteine through phenylalanine, is 16 amino acids long. Only the CDR3 region is kept as DNA, spanning 48 bases read in frame from base 1. After removal of 0 bases from V and 4 bases from J, the junction retains 6 bases not matched to a gene. Libraries were built with the immunoSEQ multiplex PCR assay. TCRdb stores this immuneACCESS table with in-frame sequences only. Part of the clones is absent; in the studies checked, under half of the shortfall reflects unresolved V genes, and no reason is known for the rest. For this sample there are 60,000 to 85,000 clones; 70% to 90% appear just once. Less than 0.9% of the sample is in the top ten clones.

Specimen: peripheral blood, collected from a patient treated with radiotherapy plus ipilimumab. The origin of this receptor is a human donor with non-small cell lung cancer who had stable disease on radiotherapy plus ipilimumab. In this chain, TRBV12-5 is recombined with TRBJ2-7; 10 bases in between match TRBD2. DNA sequence: TGTGCTAGTGGTTTGGTCCCTAGCGGGGGAAATTACGAGCAGTACTTC. Its amino acids are CASGLVPSGGNYEQYF.